Listed here are 6 T cell receptor beta chains from one sample, sequenced in a study of regulatory T cells in long-lasting Graves disease. Time point indicated: newly diagnosed GD, antithyroid drugs for less than 3 months. PBMC RNA served as the TCR library source. Assembly of TCR beta libraries relied on iRepertoire HTBI primers together with Arm-PCR of CDR3 regions. TCRdb itself ran the multiplex PCR reads through MiXCR, one entry per CDR3 protein. Of 200,000 to 250,000 distinct CDR3 sequences listed, about 18% are singletons. Sequences were derived from peripheral blood mononuclear cells (PBMCs), sampled at new diagnosis, from a patient treated with antithyroid drugs. These receptor sequences come from a female donor with Graves disease.

This clonotype was detected many times. The genes are TRBV11-2 and TRBJ1-2; 7 bases are a match to TRBD1. This CDR3 has 15 residues. With V trimmed by 2 bases and J by 7 bases, 10 bases remained unmatched. Germline values: CDR1 SGHAT, CDR2 FQNNGV. The CDR3 nucleotides read TGTGCCAGCAGCTTATCGGTCAGGGGGAATGGTGGCTACACCTTC. Translation gives CASSLSVRGNGGYTF.

V and J are TRBV11-3 and TRBJ1-2; TRBD1 aligns across 7 bases. The CDR3 has 13 residues. Germline lookup yields CDR1 SGHNT and CDR2 YENEEA. The J segment lost 6 bases and the V segment lost 5 bases, leaving 6 bases of the junction unmatched. The CDR3 nucleotides read TGTGCCAGCAGCCATGACAGGGAACATGGCTACACCTTC. Translating it yields CASSHDREHGYTF.

The J gene is TRBJ2-5, the V gene TRBV2; 9 bases line up with TRBD1. The V segment lost 6 bases and the J segment 5 bases; nucleotides outside the gene matches: 13. The CDR3 is 16 amino acids. Germline V gene lookup returns CDR1 SNHLY and CDR2 FYNNEI. CDR3 bases: TGTGCCAGCAGACAAACCGGGACAGGGAGTTCCGAGACCCAGTACTTC. Translation gives CASRQTGTGSSETQYF.

This clonotype was seen many times. The chain combines TRBV20-1 with TRBJ1-5; D call uncertain. The V and J ends lost 0 bases and 1 base respectively, with 10 bases between them. The CDR3 sequence is 15 residues long. CDR1 and CDR2 from the germline V gene are DFQATT and SNEGSKA (reference sequence). The CDR3 nucleotides read TGCAGTGCTAGAGATCAAGAGATCAGCAATCAGCCCCAGCATTTT. It translates to CSARDQEISNQPQHF.

The sample holds many counts of this clonotype. This chain uses TRBV5-1 with TRBJ2-1; 7 bases are a match to TRBD2. CDR3 length: 15 amino acids. Germline CDR1 is SGHRS and CDR2 is YFSETQ. V gave up 1 base and J gave up 8 bases; unmatched junction bases: 9. The DNA for the CDR3 is TGCGCCAGCAGCTTGCTAGCGGACTTAGGCGATGAGCAGTTCTTC. Its translation is CASSLLADLGDEQFF.

The CDR3 DNA reads TGTGCCAGCAGAACCGGGACTAGCGGGAGGGCCGGGTACGAGCAGTACTTC. Translated: CASRTGTSGRAGYEQYF. This chain joins TRBV6-2 or TRBV6-3 and TRBJ2-7, with 16 bases aligning to TRBD2. Germline CDR1 and CDR2: MNHEY and SVGEGT. The CDR3 length is 17 residues. Trimming removed 6 bases from V and 4 bases from J; junction bases left unmatched: 9.